The source of this T cell receptor beta chain is a study of cytomegalovirus exposure and HLA in healthy donors. Whole-study context: Caucasian-associated ancestry cluster membership applied to less than 85% of around 400 genotyped donors.

Broader study findings: An ancestry cluster, one associated with Asian ancestry, reportedly showed fewer N-insertions than the approximately 700-donor mean in a later analysis. Presence/absence analyses supposed approximately even sequencing depth among donors.

Comments on this clone: No antigen is known for it.

The PCR made use of 60 Vbeta and 13 Jbeta primers. Method: immunoSEQ multiplex PCR; TCRdb's copy keeps in-frame clones and lacks some. The sample shows around 100,000 clones, roughly 76% of them seen only once. The clonotype was recovered from a woman in her sixties in good health and CMV-seropositive. Sample: PBMCs.

CDR3 nucleotide sequence: TGTGCCAGCAGTATGGACAGGGGGCGAGGGCGTGAAAAACTGTTTTTT. Protein product: CASSMDRGRGREKLFF. The rearrangement uses TRBV7-9 and TRBJ1-4; 11 bases agree with TRBD1. CDR3 length: 16 amino acids. V gave up 6 bases and J gave up 7 bases; unmatched junction bases: 10. CDR1 is SEHNR and CDR2 is FQNEAQ in the germline V gene (reference sequence).